This is a list of T cell receptor beta chains from one sample in a study of cytomegalovirus exposure and HLA in healthy donors. TCRdb's copy holds only in-frame clones and misses some; the assay was immunoSEQ multiplex PCR. Of 200,000 to 250,000 clones listed, roughly 79% are singletons. Material for sequencing was PBMCs. These receptors were collected from a man aged 18 to 29 in good health and CMV-seronegative. Both conserved end residues are part of each CDR3. Each record gives: clone size, V gene, J gene, D gene, CDR3 protein, CDR3 DNA. D genes are given only for firm matches. Clone size is shown for a subset of rows, as once, few, many or a class of expanded clone.

.	TRBV7-6	TRBJ1-1	TRBD1	CASSAGTGGLGTEAFF	TGTGCCAGCAGCGCTGGGACAGGGGGTTTAGGCACTGAAGCTTTCTTT
.	TRBV7-6	TRBJ2-5	.	CASSLMLYSGGETQYF	TGTGCCAGCAGCCTTATGCTTTATAGCGGTGGGGAGACCCAGTACTTC
.	TRBV9	TRBJ1-6	.	CASSPIDRNSPLHF	TGTGCCAGCAGTCCTATAGACAGGAATTCACCCCTCCACTTT
.	TRBV27	TRBJ2-1	TRBD2	CASSILGLAVHEQFF	TGTGCCAGCAGTATATTGGGACTAGCCGTCCATGAGCAGTTCTTC
.	TRBV6-1	TRBJ1-1	.	CASSAGLRGGEAFF	TGTGCCAGCAGTGCGGGTCTCAGGGGTGGTGAAGCTTTCTTT
.	TRBV28	TRBJ2-3	TRBD1	CASSSDRDRGSDTQYF	TGTGCCAGCAGTTCAGACCGGGACAGGGGGTCAGATACGCAGTATTTT
few	TRBV6-1	TRBJ2-5	.	CASHGTQYF	TGTGCCAGCCACGGGACCCAGTACTTC
.	TRBV28	TRBJ1-5	.	CASNTSPYSNQPQHF	TGTGCCAGTAATACAAGTCCTTATAGCAATCAGCCCCAGCATTTT
.	TRBV2	TRBJ2-3	.	CASSLEDTQYF	TGTGCCAGCAGTCTGGAGGATACGCAGTATTTT
.	TRBV30	TRBJ1-2	.	CAWRMMETDFYGYTF	TGTGCCTGGAGGATGATGGAGACAGATTTCTATGGCTACACCTTC
.	TRBV7-3	TRBJ2-3	TRBD2	CASSLTSGGGGTDTQYF	TGTGCCAGCAGCTTAACATCTGGCGGGGGGGGCACAGATACGCAGTATTTT
few	TRBV4-2	TRBJ1-1	.	CASSQEGAPEAFF	TGTGCCAGCAGCCAAGAGGGGGCCCCTGAAGCTTTCTTT
.	TRBV7-9	TRBJ1-4	TRBD1	CASSPGTGATNEKLFF	TGTGCCAGCAGCCCTGGGACAGGGGCAACTAATGAAAAACTGTTTTTT
.	TRBV7-6	TRBJ2-7	TRBD1	CASSLVAGGSHNYEQYF	TGTGCCAGCAGCTTAGTGGCAGGGGGCAGCCATAACTACGAGCAGTACTTC
.	TRBV5-6	TRBJ2-7	.	CASSFVVAGGSYEQYF	TGTGCCAGCAGCTTCGTTGTTGCAGGGGGGTCCTACGAGCAGTACTTC
.	TRBV11-2	TRBJ1-3	TRBD1	CASTTLQGPASGNTIYF	TGTGCCAGCACCACCTTACAGGGGCCCGCATCTGGAAACACCATATATTTT
.	TRBV7-2	TRBJ2-2	TRBD2	CASSLELAAGELFF	TGTGCCAGCAGCTTAGAACTAGCGGCCGGGGAGCTGTTTTTT
.	TRBV4-3	TRBJ1-1	.	CASSQGAREGTEAFF	TGCGCCAGCAGCCAGGGGGCCCGGGAGGGAACTGAAGCTTTCTTT
.	TRBV18	TRBJ2-7	.	CASSPYRDAYEQYF	TGTGCCAGCTCACCCTACAGGGATGCCTACGAGCAGTACTTC
.	TRBV6-6	TRBJ2-4	.	CASTEDKNIQYF	TGTGCCAGCACCGAGGACAAAAACATTCAGTACTTC
once	TRBV7-2	TRBJ2-1	.	CASSSYSGDNEQFF	TGTGCCAGCAGCTCGTATTCAGGGGACAATGAGCAGTTCTTC
.	TRBV4-3	TRBJ2-1	TRBD1	CASSLDRSSYNEQFF	TGCGCCAGCAGCCTGGACAGGAGCTCCTACAATGAGCAGTTCTTC
.	TRBV4-3	TRBJ2-3	.	CASSQSIAHSTDTQYF	TGCGCCAGCAGCCAAAGTATAGCGCATAGCACAGATACGCAGTATTTT
.	TRBV27	TRBJ1-5	.	CASSWTHSNQPQHF	TGTGCCAGCAGTTGGACACATAGCAATCAGCCCCAGCATTTT
.	TRBV13	TRBJ1-5	.	CASSLWGGDYSNQPQHF	TGTGCCAGCAGCTTATGGGGGGGGGACTATAGCAATCAGCCCCAGCATTTT
.	TRBV5-1	TRBJ2-1	TRBD2	CASRLAGGLNEQFF	TGCGCCAGCCGACTAGCGGGGGGGCTCAATGAGCAGTTCTTC
.	TRBV7-9	TRBJ2-1	.	CASSPRTVINEQFF	TGTGCCAGCAGCCCCAGGACAGTAATCAATGAGCAGTTCTTC
.	TRBV27	TRBJ2-3	.	CASSLGGYGTDTQYF	TGTGCCAGCAGTCTAGGGGGTTATGGCACAGATACGCAGTATTTT
few	TRBV7-2	TRBJ1-2	.	CASSIQTTYGYTF	TGTGCCAGCAGCATTCAGACTACCTATGGCTACACCTTC
.	TRBV4-2	TRBJ2-1	.	CASSQGRLGSYNEQFF	TGTGCCAGCAGCCAAGGTAGACTAGGATCCTACAATGAGCAGTTCTTC
.	TRBV10-3	TRBJ2-2	TRBD1	CAISADRGGNTGELFF	TGTGCCATCAGTGCCGACAGGGGGGGCAACACCGGGGAGCTGTTTTTT
.	TRBV19	TRBJ2-1	TRBD2	CASSIESRLALEQFF	TGTGCCAGTAGTATAGAAAGTAGACTAGCATTGGAGCAGTTCTTC
few	TRBV19	TRBJ2-7	.	CASSPTGVEQYF	TGTGCCAGTAGTCCGACGGGGGTCGAGCAGTACTTC
.	TRBV28	TRBJ2-5	.	CASRPREGIGETQYF	TGTGCCAGCCGCCCCCGTGAGGGTATCGGGGAGACCCAGTACTTC
.	TRBV27	TRBJ2-1	TRBD1	CASSSRTGSYNEQFF	TGTGCCAGCAGTTCCAGGACAGGGTCGTACAATGAGCAGTTCTTC
.	TRBV9	TRBJ2-2	TRBD2	CASTRTSGTGELFF	TGTGCCAGCACCAGGACTAGCGGCACCGGGGAGCTGTTTTTT
.	TRBV10-3	TRBJ1-2	.	CAISESGRAVPGGYTF	.
.	TRBV7-8	TRBJ2-4	TRBD1	CASSLGAGQENIQYF	TGTGCCAGCAGCTTAGGGGCCGGACAGGAAAACATTCAGTACTTC
.	TRBV6-5	TRBJ2-1	TRBD1	CASSLDRGPYNEQFF	TGTGCCAGCAGCTTGGACAGGGGACCCTACAATGAGCAGTTCTTC
.	TRBV10-1	TRBJ2-7	.	CASSESYSYEQYF	TGCGCCAGCAGTGAGTCATACTCCTACGAGCAGTACTTC
.	TRBV10-1	TRBJ1-2	.	CASRTRGAHGYTF	TGCGCCAGCAGAACCCGGGGGGCGCACGGCTACACCTTC
.	TRBV7-2	TRBJ1-3	TRBD1	CASGRDRGLNTIYF	TGTGCCAGCGGCCGGGACAGGGGTTTGAACACCATATATTTT
.	TRBV10-3	TRBJ1-6	.	CAISPSEGSPLHF	TGTGCCATCAGCCCCAGCGAGGGTTCACCCCTCCACTTT
.	TRBV29-1	TRBJ2-7	TRBD2	CSVVWTMGRGDEQYF	TGCAGCGTTGTCTGGACTATGGGCCGGGGGGACGAGCAGTACTTC
.	TRBV11-2	TRBJ1-1	.	CASSDRRGTNTEAFF	TGTGCCAGCAGCGATCGGCGGGGCACCAACACTGAAGCTTTCTTT
.	TRBV6-5	TRBJ2-2	.	CASSYGQVNTGELFF	TGTGCCAGCAGTTACGGCCAGGTGAACACCGGGGAGCTGTTTTTT
.	TRBV27	TRBJ2-7	.	CASSLSKAQGGYEQYF	TGTGCCAGCAGTTTATCGAAGGCCCAGGGGGGCTACGAGCAGTACTTC
.	TRBV6-5	TRBJ1-5	TRBD1	CASSYSRDRGEQPQHF	TGTGCCAGCAGTTACTCTAGGGACAGGGGAGAACAGCCCCAGCATTTT
.	TRBV5-4	TRBJ2-1	.	CASSSDPLAGEQFF	TGTGCCAGCAGTTCCGACCCTCTAGCAGGTGAGCAGTTCTTC
.	TRBV5-6	TRBJ2-5	TRBD1	CASRRTGEAETQYF	TGTGCCAGCAGACGGACAGGGGAGGCGGAGACCCAGTACTTC
.	TRBV4-3	TRBJ2-5	TRBD2	CASSQDRWGGLETQYF	TGCGCCAGCAGCCAAGATCGATGGGGGGGTTTGGAGACCCAGTACTTC
.	TRBV11-3	TRBJ2-1	TRBD2	CASARGGSRQTQFF	TGTGCCAGCGCCCGCGGGGGGTCCCGTCAAACGCAGTTCTTC
few	TRBV6-5	TRBJ1-1	TRBD1	CASSYFGTVNTEAFF	TGTGCCAGCAGTTACTTCGGGACAGTTAACACTGAAGCTTTCTTT
.	TRBV4-1	TRBJ1-1	.	CASSQEEGGSAFF	TGCGCCAGCAGCCAAGAGGAGGGAGGGTCAGCTTTCTTT
.	TRBV7-9	TRBJ2-5	TRBD1	CASSESRGLETQYF	TGTGCCAGCAGCGAGAGCAGGGGGCTGGAGACCCAGTACTTC
.	TRBV7-2	TRBJ2-3	TRBD1	CASSFPGTGGGGDTDTQYF	TGTGCCAGCAGCTTTCCCGGGACAGGGGGCGGAGGGGACACAGATACGCAGTATTTT
.	TRBV4-3	TRBJ2-3	.	CASSQGGSPDTQYF	TGCGCCAGCAGCCAAGGAGGTTCCCCAGATACGCAGTATTTT